The sequence of this T cell receptor beta chain was determined in a study of a mutant IDH1 vaccine in newly diagnosed glioma. This clone occurred a few times. What it recognizes is unknown. Time point indicated: week 47, end of study. All doses held 300 ug of mutant IDH1 20-mer peptide, with topical imiquimod. Method: immunoSEQ multiplex PCR; TCRdb's copy keeps in-frame clones and lacks some. The data contain around 30,000 clones, around 81% of them singletons. V was trimmed by 1 base and J by 2 bases, leaving 7 bases between them. Germline values: CDR1 SGHNT, CDR2 YYREEE (reference sequence). The CDR3 runs 15 residues.

This sequence was found in a man aged 25 to 40 with glioma. The genes are TRBV5-4 and TRBJ1-6; D unclear. This specimen was PBMCs, taken from a glioma patient whose treatment included an IDH1 peptide vaccine. CDR3 residues: CASSLTGTYNSPLHF. The DNA for the CDR3 is TGTGCCAGCAGCTTGACCGGGACCTATAATTCACCCCTCCACTTT.